The rows below give T cell receptor beta chains drawn from one sample of a study of T cell responses to AZD1222 COVID-19 vaccine. Assay: immunoSEQ multiplex PCR; the TCRdb copy retains only in-frame clones and omits some. The data show over 150,000 clones, 88% seen once. The sequencing used peripheral blood, collected on day 0 of AZD1222 vaccination. These receptors all come from an adult in good health. Both conserved end residues are part of each CDR3. The order of the fields is V gene, D gene, clone size, J gene, CDR3 DNA, CDR3 protein. The D gene is left open where the match is weak. Expanded clones get a size class; other rows say once, few or many, or leave the size out.

TRBV2	.	.	TRBJ2-1	TGTGCCAGCAGTCAAAATCCGGTGGGGGAGCAGTTCTTC	CASSQNPVGEQFF
TRBV7-2	TRBD2	.	TRBJ2-2	TGTGCCAGCAGCTCACGGGGGGTAGGCGGGGAGCTGTTTTTT	CASSSRGVGGELFF
TRBV7-9	.	.	TRBJ1-1	TGTGCCACGGCGCGGACAGAGAACACTGAAGCTTTCTTT	CATARTENTEAFF
TRBV6-5	.	.	TRBJ1-6	TGTGCCAGCAGACAGACTAATTCACCCCTCCACTTT	CASRQTNSPLHF
TRBV6-5	.	.	TRBJ1-1	TGTGCCAGCAGTTACCAGAGGAACACTGAAGCTTTCTTT	CASSYQRNTEAFF
TRBV29-1	TRBD1	.	TRBJ2-3	TGCAGCACGATCGGGACAGGGGGCACAGATACGCAGTATTTT	CSTIGTGGTDTQYF
TRBV24-1	TRBD2	.	TRBJ2-1	TGTGCCACCAGTGATTTGCAGGGAGGGGTTGGTGAGCAGTTCTTC	CATSDLQGGVGEQFF
TRBV30	.	once	TRBJ1-2	TGTGCCTGGCCAATCACCTCTATGGTCTGGGGGGGGTACTATGGCTACACCTTC	CAWPITSMVWGGYYGYTF
TRBV19	TRBD1	.	TRBJ1-6	TGTGCCAGTAGGGGACAGGGCGAGAATTCACCCCTCCACTTT	CASRGQGENSPLHF
TRBV6-2/TRBV6-3	.	.	TRBJ1-2	TGTGCCAGCAGTAACCAGACACCGAACTATGGCTACACCTTC	CASSNQTPNYGYTF
TRBV3-1/TRBV3-2	TRBD2	.	TRBJ2-4	TGTGCCAGCAGCCCCGGGACTAGCGGGGGCAAAAACATTCAGTACTTC	CASSPGTSGGKNIQYF
TRBV6-2/TRBV6-3	TRBD1	.	TRBJ2-3	TGTGCCAGCAGTTACTCGCTCGACAGGGTGGGAGATACGCAGTATTTT	CASSYSLDRVGDTQYF
TRBV7-2	.	.	TRBJ1-1	TGTGCCAGCAGCTTAGCGGCACTCAGTGAAGCTTTCTTT	CASSLAALSEAFF
TRBV12-5	.	.	TRBJ2-7	TGTGCTAGTGGATCTCCGAACGGGGTATACGAGCAGTACTTC	CASGSPNGVYEQYF
TRBV9	TRBD1	once	TRBJ2-5	TGTGCCAGCAGCCCCAGGGGGAACCAAGAGACCCAGTACTTC	CASSPRGNQETQYF
TRBV6-5	TRBD1	.	TRBJ1-2	TGTGCCAGCAGTCAAACAGGGGGACGGGACTATGGCTACACCTTC	CASSQTGGRDYGYTF
TRBV7-2	.	.	TRBJ2-1	TGTGCCAGCAGCTTAGGCCCCCAGCGTGGGAACAATGAGCAGTTCTTC	CASSLGPQRGNNEQFF
TRBV4-2	.	.	TRBJ2-5	TGTGCCAGCAGCCAAAACTGGATCCAAGAGACCCAGTACTTC	CASSQNWIQETQYF
TRBV7-2	.	few	TRBJ2-7	TGTGCCAGCAGCTTAGCCTACGGGGAAGAGCAGTACTTC	CASSLAYGEEQYF
TRBV6-5	.	.	TRBJ2-7	TGTGCCACGTGTCCCGAAACGGGCGAGCAGTACTTC	CATCPETGEQYF
TRBV5-5	.	.	TRBJ1-5	TGTGCCAGCACTTGGGGGGCTAGCAATCAGCCCCAGCATTTT	CASTWGASNQPQHF